Below are 28 T cell receptor beta chains sequenced from a single sample in a study of blood T cell repertoires in COVID-19. Profiling relied on immunoSEQ multiplex PCR, and the TCRdb table lists in-frame clones only, not all of them. The profile shows roughly 220,000 clones, roughly 79% of them singletons. The sample comprised peripheral blood. The receptor set was obtained from a woman older than 75 with COVID-19, enrolled during active disease.

The rearrangement joins TRBV18 to TRBJ2-7; 10 bases align to TRBD1. V lost 3 bases, J lost 2 bases, and 4 bases stayed unmatched. Germline assignment: CDR1 KGHSH and CDR2 LQKENI. This CDR3 is 15 amino acids long. CDR3 in DNA: TGTGCCAGCTCACCCCTCGGGACAGGGGCCTACGAGCAGTACTTC. Protein: CASSPLGTGAYEQYF.

The CDR3 protein is CASSFAGGRGTGRGYTF. Here the CDR3 DNA reads TGTGCCAGCAGTTTCGCCGGGGGGCGGGGGACAGGGAGAGGCTACACCTTC. The chain has TRBV28 and TRBJ1-2, with 9 bases aligning to TRBD1. V shed 3 bases, J shed 8 bases, and the junction held 16 bases outside the gene matches. The CDR3 consists of 17 residues. CDR1 and CDR2 (germline): MDHEN, SYDVKM.

V usage is TRBV6-5 and J usage is TRBJ1-1, with no clear D. The CDR3 loop spans 16 amino acids. Trimming shortened V by 0 bases and J by 3 bases, and 14 bases separated the two germline ends. CDR1 MNHEY and CDR2 SVGAGI come from the germline V gene. CDR3 sequence reads: CASSYSSTKKHTEAFF. CDR3 nucleotides: TGTGCCAGCAGTTACTCGTCTACCAAGAAGCACACTGAAGCTTTCTTT.

In this sample, this clone turned up once. This chain links TRBV28 with TRBJ2-7; D is perhaps TRBD2 (6 bases). Germline V lookup: CDR1 MDHEN, CDR2 SYDVKM. V lost 8 bases and J 6 bases, leaving 26 bases between the germline ends. The CDR3 spans 16 residues. The CDR3 nucleotides are TGTGCCAGCCTCCCCGGGGGACTCGAGCCCAACCCCGAGCAGTACTTC. As protein: CASLPGGLEPNPEQYF.

The gene calls are TRBV30 and TRBJ2-5; 9 positions agree with TRBD1. CDR3 length: 15 residues. V shed 7 bases and J 1 base; nucleotides not matched to a gene: 10. In germline, CDR1 is GTSNPN, CDR2 SVGIG (reference sequence). This CDR3 is CAYSRDRVPQETQYF. The CDR3 bases are TGTGCCTACTCCCGGGACAGGGTACCCCAAGAGACCCAGTACTTC.

This chain joins TRBV28 and TRBJ2-5, with D tentatively TRBD2 (5 bases). V lost 5 bases to trimming and J lost 2 bases, with 12 bases between them. This CDR3 is 14 amino acids long. Germline CDR1 MDHEN, CDR2 SYDVKM. The CDR3 DNA reads TGTGCCAGCAGTCTGATCGGGGTACAAGAGACCCAGTACTTC. Protein: CASSLIGVQETQYF.

The rearrangement links TRBV11-2 to TRBJ2-7, with 11 bases aligning to TRBD2. The trim removed 5 bases at V and 2 bases at J, leaving 5 bases unmatched. The germline CDR1 and CDR2 sequences are SGHAT and FQNNGV. CDR3 length equals 15 residues. CDR3: CASSLGLAGAYEQYF. The CDR3 coding sequence is TGTGCCAGCAGCCTCGGACTAGCGGGTGCCTACGAGCAGTACTTC.

The V call is TRBV5-1, the J call TRBJ2-7; 9 bases align to TRBD2. This CDR3 contains 15 residues. The J segment lost 5 bases and the V segment lost 2 bases, leaving 8 bases of the junction unmatched. Germline CDR1 SGHRS, CDR2 YFSETQ. The CDR3 loop reads CASSFIAGDLNEQYF. As DNA, the CDR3 is TGCGCCAGCAGCTTTATAGCGGGAGATCTCAACGAGCAGTACTTC.

The J gene is TRBJ1-5, the V gene TRBV27; 9 nucleotides line up with TRBD1. CDR1 is MNHEY and CDR2 is SMNVEV in the germline V gene (reference sequence). The CDR3 extends over 14 amino acids. Trimming took 5 bases from V and 7 from J; bases not matched to a gene: 6. The CDR3 DNA is TGTGCCAGCAGTCCGGGACAGGGATTACAGCCCCAGCATTTT. It encodes CASSPGQGLQPQHF.

The gene calls are TRBV5-1 and TRBJ1-1, with D perhaps matching TRBD1 (6 bases). Trimming stripped 1 base from V and 8 bases from J, with 15 bases between. Germline CDR1 and CDR2: SGHRS and YFSETQ. The CDR3 is 14 amino acids. The CDR3 sequence is CASSLLVGGREAFF. The CDR3 region has the DNA TGCGCCAGCAGCTTGTTAGTAGGGGGTCGAGAAGCTTTCTTT.

The rearrangement links TRBV6-2 or TRBV6-3 to TRBJ1-5, with D hard to call. Germline CDR1 and CDR2: MNHEY and SVGEGT. V was clipped by 7 bases and J by 3 bases, with 13 bases between them. This CDR3 region has 14 residues. The DNA for the CDR3 is TGTGCCAGCACCCCGGGAGGGAACAATCAGCCCCAGCATTTT. Encoded protein: CASTPGGNNQPQHF.

This CDR3 is CASSQVTGAGNTIYF. CDR3 coding DNA: TGTGCCAGCAGCCAGGTGACAGGGGCCGGAAACACCATATATTTT. The chain combines TRBV4-2 with TRBJ1-3; 8 nucleotides line up with TRBD1. CDR1 LGHNA and CDR2 YNFKEQ come from the germline V gene. With 3 bases clipped from V and 4 bases from J, the junction kept 5 bases outside the gene matches. This CDR3 spans 15 amino acids.

The chain carries TRBV28 and TRBJ1-5; TRBD1 might be the D (5 bases). CDR1 and CDR2 from the germline V gene are MDHEN and SYDVKM. V was shortened by 5 bases and J by 7 bases, with 21 bases between the two germline ends. The CDR3 is 16 residues long. This chain's CDR3 is CASSTPGGEGLQPQHF. The CDR3 DNA reads as TGTGCCAGCAGTACCCCTGGGGGGGAAGGGTTGCAGCCCCAGCATTTT. The full variable domain, in which reference TRBV28 and TRBJ1-5 provide the parts outside the CDR3, is DVKVTQSSRYLVKRTGEKVFLECVQDMDHENMFWYRQDPGLGLRLIYFSYDVKMKEKGDIPEGYSVSREKKERFSLILESASTNQTSMYLCASSTPGGEGLQPQHFGDGTRLSIL.

V gene TRBV15 combines with J gene TRBJ1-2, with 7 bases matching TRBD1. The CDR3 is 16 amino acids. Trimming cost V 0 bases and J 6 bases; bases outside gene matches: 10. CDR1 LNHNV and CDR2 YYDKDF come from the germline V gene (reference sequence). CDR3 bases: TGTGCCACCAGCAGAGATAGCGGCAGGGGGAAGGATGGCTACACCTTC. This codes for CATSRDSGRGKDGYTF.

V is TRBV27 and J is TRBJ1-1, with D possibly matching TRBD1 (6 bases). Deletions cut 7 bases from V and 6 bases from J, with 15 bases between. The germline V gene has CDR1 MNHEY and CDR2 SMNVEV (reference sequence). The length of the CDR3 is 13 residues. The chain's CDR3 is CASNSGGAAEAFF. CDR3 DNA sequence: TGTGCCAGCAACTCCGGGGGGGCCGCTGAAGCTTTCTTT.

The gene calls are TRBV29-1 and TRBJ2-3; 9 nucleotides align to TRBD1. J was trimmed by 0 bases and V by 0 bases; bases with no gene match: 4. Germline loops: CDR1 SQVTM, CDR2 ANQGSEA. CDR3 length equals 16 residues. The CDR3 DNA follows: TGCAGCGTTGAAGATCCGGACAGGGGTAGCACAGATACGCAGTATTTT. Its protein product is CSVEDPDRGSTDTQYF.

The chain couples TRBV7-2 to TRBJ2-5, with 7 bases that match TRBD2. V was clipped by 5 bases and J by 2 bases; unmatched bases: 8. This CDR3 contains 15 residues. Looked up from germline, CDR1 is SGHTA and CDR2 is FQGNSA. CDR3 nucleotide sequence: TGTGCCAGCAGCGCAATTCAAGCGGGACAAGAGACCCAGTACTTC. Translating it yields CASSAIQAGQETQYF.

The chain is built from TRBV7-3 and TRBJ2-3; the D gene is possibly TRBD2 (6 bases). V was shortened by 6 bases and J by 11 bases, with 27 bases between the two germline ends. Germline V lookup: CDR1 SGHTA, CDR2 FQGTGA. The CDR3 covers 16 residues. The CDR3 loop is CASSLRRVLASVKQYF. In DNA form, the CDR3 reads TGTGCCAGCAGTCTCCGCCGGGTCCTAGCGTCGGTCAAGCAGTATTTT. Using reference TRBV7-3 and TRBJ2-3 for the parts outside the CDR3, the full variable domain is GAGVSQTPSNKVTEKGKYVELRCDPISGHTALYWYRQSLGQGPEFLIYFQGTGAADDSGLPNDRFFAVRPEGSVSTLKIQRTERGDSAVYLCASSLRRVLASVKQYFGPGTRLTVL.

The chain uses TRBV15 and TRBJ2-1; TRBD2 aligns across 9 bases. The CDR3 is 15 residues long. The germline V gene has CDR1 LNHNV and CDR2 YYDKDF (reference sequence). The V and J ends lost 1 base and 8 bases, in that order; junction bases with no gene match: 6. CDR3 nucleotide sequence: TGTGCCACCAGCAGAGCGGCGGGAGGGGGCCATGAGCAGTTCTTC. Translated, it gives CATSRAAGGGHEQFF.

CDR3 nucleotide sequence: TGTGCCACAGGGGGCTCACAGCCCCAGCATTTT. Its translation: CATGGSQPQHF. The chain employs TRBV19 and TRBJ1-5; 8 bases align to TRBD1. Trimming took 10 bases from V and 7 from J; bases not matched to a gene: 3. In germline, CDR1 is LNHDA, CDR2 SQIVND (reference sequence). The CDR3 has 11 amino acids.

The rearrangement links TRBV30 to TRBJ1-2, with TRBD1 as a possible D gene (5 bases). The germline V and J ends were trimmed by 4 bases and 3 bases, with 15 bases remaining between them. The CDR3 is 14 amino acids. Germline V lookup: CDR1 GTSNPN, CDR2 SVGIG (reference sequence). CDR3 residues: CAWTLGGADYGYTF. In DNA form, the CDR3 reads TGTGCCTGGACTCTCGGAGGGGCGGACTATGGCTACACCTTC. Drawing the rest from reference TRBV30 and TRBJ1-2, the complete variable domain is SQTIHQWPATLVQPVGSPLSLECTVEGTSNPNLYWYRQAAGRGLQLLFYSVGIGQISSEVPQNLSASRPQDRQFILSSKKLLLSDSGFYLCAWTLGGADYGYTFGSGTRLTVV.

CDR3 region: CASSSRTDGYTF. Here the CDR3 DNA reads TGTGCCAGCAGCTCCAGGACTGATGGCTACACCTTC. The gene calls are TRBV7-2 and TRBJ1-2; D not resolved. CDR1 and CDR2 from the germline V gene are SGHTA and FQGNSA. The CDR3 is 12 residues long. Deletions cut 4 bases from V and 6 bases from J, with 9 bases between. The entire variable domain, with the rest obtained from reference TRBV7-2 and TRBJ1-2, is as follows: GAGVSQSPSNKVTEKGKDVELRCDPISGHTALYWYRQSLGQGLEFLIYFQGNSAPDKSGLPSDRFSAERTGGSVSTLTIQRTQQEDSAVYLCASSSRTDGYTFGSGTRLTVV.

This clone was seen only a few times. The chain couples TRBV7-2 to TRBJ1-6, with D perhaps TRBD1 (6 bases). The ends were cut back, 2 bases at V and 9 bases at J, with 14 bases in the middle. In germline, CDR1 is SGHTA, CDR2 FQGNSA. The CDR3 has 15 residues. CDR3 sequence (DNA): TGTGCCAGCAGCTTACAGGGGCGTAAAATTTCACCCCTCCACTTT. The encoded protein is CASSLQGRKISPLHF. Filled out from reference TRBV7-2 and TRBJ1-6, the complete variable domain reads GAGVSQSPSNKVTEKGKDVELRCDPISGHTALYWYRQSLGQGLEFLIYFQGNSAPDKSGLPSDRFSAERTGGSVSTLTIQRTQQEDSAVYLCASSLQGRKISPLHFGNGTRLTVT.

The chain is built from TRBV30 and TRBJ2-4, with D tentatively TRBD2 (6 bases). Germline CDR1 is GTSNPN and CDR2 is SVGIG (reference sequence). CDR3 length: 14 amino acids. V dropped 6 bases and J dropped 0 bases, with 12 bases sitting between them. Here the CDR3 DNA reads TGTGCCTGCTCGAGCGGGCAAGCCAAAAACATTCAGTACTTC. This sequence encodes CACSSGQAKNIQYF.

The chain uses TRBV18 and TRBJ2-5, with TRBD1 identical over 11 bases. With 9 bases clipped from V and 0 bases from J, the junction kept 6 bases outside the gene matches. From germline, CDR1 is KGHSH and CDR2 LQKENI. The CDR3 consists of 15 residues. DNA for the CDR3: TGTGCCAGTCAACGGGACAGGGGGTACCAAGAGACCCAGTACTTC. It encodes CASQRDRGYQETQYF. The full variable domain, its missing parts supplied by reference TRBV18 and TRBJ2-5, is NAGVMQNPRHLVRRRGQEARLRCSPMKGHSHVYWYRQLPEEGLKFMVYLQKENIIDESGMPKERFSAEFPKEGPSILRIQQVVRGDSAAYFCASQRDRGYQETQYFGPGTRLLVL.

This chain links TRBV18 with TRBJ1-2, with TRBD1 matching over 8 bases. CDR3 length equals 16 residues. Looked up from germline, CDR1 is KGHSH and CDR2 is LQKENI. V trimming: 6 bases; J trimming: 2 bases; junction bases outside the gene matches: 11. The chain's CDR3 is CASSPLPGQDNYGYTF. As DNA, the CDR3 is TGTGCCAGCTCGCCTCTGCCGGGACAGGACAACTATGGCTACACCTTC. Complete variable domain (other parts from reference TRBV18 and TRBJ1-2): NAGVMQNPRHLVRRRGQEARLRCSPMKGHSHVYWYRQLPEEGLKFMVYLQKENIIDESGMPKERFSAEFPKEGPSILRIQQVVRGDSAAYFCASSPLPGQDNYGYTFGSGTRLTVV.

Comment on this clone: The same CDR3 is also encoded by other DNA sequences in this sample. The genes are TRBV18 and TRBJ1-2; 8 bases are shared with TRBD1. Germline V CDR1 and CDR2: KGHSH, LQKENI. The CDR3 spans 13 residues. Trimming cost V 3 bases and J 3 bases; bases outside gene matches: 0. CDR3 sequence: CASSPDRDYGYTF. The CDR3 DNA is TGTGCCAGCTCACCGGACAGGGACTATGGCTACACCTTC.

J is TRBJ1-5 and V is TRBV19; the D is unclear. The CDR3 is 15 residues long. Trimming removed 4 bases from V and 2 bases from J, with 12 bases in between. Germline V lookup: CDR1 LNHDA, CDR2 SQIVND (reference sequence). CDR3 sequence: CASSSFRNGNQPQHF. Written as DNA, the CDR3 is TGTGCCAGTAGTAGTTTCAGGAACGGCAATCAGCCCCAGCATTTT.